Given below is one T cell receptor beta chain in context. Its cognate antigen is unknown. This record comes from a study of cytomegalovirus exposure and HLA in healthy donors. Study outcomes and limitations: Reports state that TCR beta sequences accurately predicted most subjects' HLA-A and HLA-B alleles. A link between a missense DCLRE1C variant and TCR beta V- and J-gene trimming emerged from a later analysis.

The PCR made use of 60 Vbeta and 13 Jbeta primers. The method was immunoSEQ multiplex PCR; TCRdb's version includes in-frame clones alone and lacks a portion of them. The data contain approximately 140,000 clones, around 81% of them singletons. The clonotype originates from a woman aged 45-59 years in good health and CMV-seronegative. The sequenced sample was PBMCs.

The CDR3 nucleotides read TGTGCCAGCAGCGCCCGGGACAGGCCCCCGTTCTACGAGCAGTACGTC. Its translation is CASSARDRPPFYEQYV. This chain connects TRBV5-6 to TRBJ2-7; 8 nucleotides line up with TRBD1. After removal of 4 bases from V and 3 bases from J, the junction contained 12 bases not matched to a gene. The CDR3 is 16 residues long. Germline CDR1 SGHDT, CDR2 YYEEEE.